The entry below gives a single T cell receptor beta chain sequence along with its context. The sample belongs to a study of blood T cell repertoires in COVID-19. Whole-study context: From the United States, Italy and Spain came samples of acute and convalescent COVID-19. T cells, B-cell-depleted T cells, or PBMCs provided the cDNA or gDNA that served as material.

The CDR3 totals 14 residues. V shed 7 bases and J shed 12 bases, with 19 bases lying between them. Germline CDR1 MDHEN, CDR2 SYDVKM. Original analysis: Reference gene primer amplification gave estimated nucleated cell counts. Profiling relied on immunoSEQ multiplex PCR, and the TCRdb table lists in-frame clones only, not all of them. Clonal size and the V and J genes are those of that table, whereas D and trimming came from the DNA. The profile shows around 99,000 clones, more than 70% of them singletons. The sequence was obtained from a man in his forties with active or convalescent COVID-19. This chain links TRBV28 with TRBJ1-6; D may be TRBD1 (6 bases). Sequenced sample: peripheral blood. CDR3 in DNA: TGTGCCAGCATAAAGGGGGTGGTCAAGGGACCCCTCCACTTT. The encoded protein is CASIKGVVKGPLHF.